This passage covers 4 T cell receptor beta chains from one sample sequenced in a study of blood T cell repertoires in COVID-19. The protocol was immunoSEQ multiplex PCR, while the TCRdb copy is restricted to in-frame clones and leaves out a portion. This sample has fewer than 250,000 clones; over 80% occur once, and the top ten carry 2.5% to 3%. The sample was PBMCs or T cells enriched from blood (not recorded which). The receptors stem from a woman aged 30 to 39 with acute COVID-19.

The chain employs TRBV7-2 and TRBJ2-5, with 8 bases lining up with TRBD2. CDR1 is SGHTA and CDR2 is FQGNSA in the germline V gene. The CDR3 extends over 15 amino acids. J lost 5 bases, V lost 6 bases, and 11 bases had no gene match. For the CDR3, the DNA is TGTGCCAGCAGTACAAACGGGGGGGCCGATGAGACCCAGTACTTC. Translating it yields CASSTNGGADETQYF. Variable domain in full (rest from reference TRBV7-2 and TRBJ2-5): GAGVSQSPSNKVTEKGKDVELRCDPISGHTALYWYRQSLGQGLEFLIYFQGNSAPDKSGLPSDRFSAERTGGSVSTLTIQRTQQEDSAVYLCASSTNGGADETQYFGPGTRLLVL.

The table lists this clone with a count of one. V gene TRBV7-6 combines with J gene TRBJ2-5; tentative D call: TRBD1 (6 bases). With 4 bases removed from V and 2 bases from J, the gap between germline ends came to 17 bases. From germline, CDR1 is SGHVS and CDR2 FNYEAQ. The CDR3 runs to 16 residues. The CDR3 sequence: CASSSPAGVGQETQYF. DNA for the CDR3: TGTGCCAGCAGCTCGCCCGCAGGGGTGGGGCAAGAGACCCAGTACTTC.

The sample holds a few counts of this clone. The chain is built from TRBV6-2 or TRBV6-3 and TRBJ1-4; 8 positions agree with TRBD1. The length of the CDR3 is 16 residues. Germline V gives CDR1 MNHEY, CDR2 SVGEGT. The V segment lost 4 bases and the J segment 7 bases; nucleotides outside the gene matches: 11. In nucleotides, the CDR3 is TGTGCCAGCAGTTTAACACAGGGGGAAGAAGTTGAAAAACTGTTTTTT. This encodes CASSLTQGEEVEKLFF.

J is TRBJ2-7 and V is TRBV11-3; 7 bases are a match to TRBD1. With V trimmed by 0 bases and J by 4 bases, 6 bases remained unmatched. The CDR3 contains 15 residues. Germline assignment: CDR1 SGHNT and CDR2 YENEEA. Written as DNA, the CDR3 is TGTGCCAGCAGCTTAGATTCTTCGGGACAGTACGAGCAGTACTTC. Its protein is CASSLDSSGQYEQYF.